Listed below are T cell receptor beta chains from one sample, sequenced in a study of blood T cells in healthy people across ages. One entry per CDR3 protein, called by TCRdb with MiXCR from the 5' RACE reads. The sample has over 1,500,000 distinct CDR3 sequences, about two fifths seen once; the top ten hold 23%. The sequencing sample was made of blood. These receptors originate from a human donor in good health. CDR3s include the opening cysteine and the closing phenylalanine or tryptophan. The D gene is left open where the match is weak. The size entry is marked missing in some rows and otherwise reads once, few, many or a size class.

len: 13; j_gene: TRBJ1-2; v_gene: TRBV29-1; d_gene: TRBD1; abundance: .; CDR3aa: CSVGQGADDGYTF; CDR3nt: TGCAGCGTTGGACAGGGGGCAGACGATGGCTACACCTTC
len: 16; j_gene: TRBJ1-2; v_gene: TRBV7-9; d_gene: .; abundance: .; CDR3aa: CASSPAGSFISGGYTF; CDR3nt: TGTGCCAGCAGCCCAGCCGGGTCCTTTATTTCGGGCGGCTACACCTTC
len: 14; j_gene: TRBJ1-1; v_gene: TRBV4-3; d_gene: .; abundance: .; CDR3aa: CASTPSTGRTEAFF; CDR3nt: TGCGCCAGCACCCCTTCGACAGGCAGGACTGAAGCTTTCTTT
len: 14; j_gene: TRBJ1-6; v_gene: TRBV9; d_gene: .; abundance: few; CDR3aa: CASSVGIGNSPLHF; CDR3nt: TGTGCCAGCAGCGTAGGGATCGGGAATTCACCCCTCCACTTT
len: 13; j_gene: TRBJ2-2; v_gene: TRBV6-4; d_gene: .; abundance: few; CDR3aa: CASMIRRSGELFF; CDR3nt: TGTGCCAGCATGATCAGGAGGAGCGGGGAGCTGTTTTTT
len: 14; j_gene: TRBJ1-2; v_gene: TRBV5-1; d_gene: TRBD1; abundance: many; CDR3aa: CASSLGTANYGYTF; CDR3nt: TGTGCCAGCAGTTTAGGGACAGCTAACTATGGCTACACCTTC
len: 15; j_gene: TRBJ1-2; v_gene: TRBV7-2; d_gene: TRBD1; abundance: .; CDR3aa: CASSSDREVDYGYTF; CDR3nt: TGTGCCAGCAGCTCGGACAGGGAAGTTGACTATGGCTACACCTTC
len: 12; j_gene: TRBJ2-3; v_gene: TRBV12-3/TRBV12-4; d_gene: .; abundance: .; CDR3aa: CASSLRKDTQYF; CDR3nt: TGTGCCAGCAGTTTAAGGAAAGATACGCAGTATTTT
len: 17; j_gene: TRBJ2-5; v_gene: TRBV29-1; d_gene: .; abundance: .; CDR3aa: CSVEFVTGTRLGETQYF; CDR3nt: TGCAGCGTTGAGTTTGTTACCGGGACTCGGCTGGGGGAGACCCAGTACTTC
len: 15; j_gene: TRBJ2-3; v_gene: TRBV4-2; d_gene: .; abundance: .; CDR3aa: CASSQGEMGTDTQYF; CDR3nt: TGTGCCAGCAGCCAAGGGGAAATGGGCACAGATACGCAGTATTTT
len: 17; j_gene: TRBJ1-5; v_gene: TRBV20-1; d_gene: TRBD1; abundance: few; CDR3aa: CSARDIGTGGRGQPQHF; CDR3nt: TGCAGTGCTAGAGATATCGGGACAGGGGGCCGGGGTCAGCCCCAGCATTTT
len: 14; j_gene: TRBJ2-7; v_gene: TRBV7-8; d_gene: .; abundance: few; CDR3aa: CASTRDRHFYEQYF; CDR3nt: TGTGCCAGCACACGGGACCGACATTTCTACGAGCAGTACTTC
len: 16; j_gene: TRBJ1-2; v_gene: TRBV5-6; d_gene: .; abundance: .; CDR3aa: CASSLRWSTRNYGYTF; CDR3nt: TGTGCCAGCAGCTTGAGATGGTCTACTAGAAACTATGGCTACACCTTC
len: 16; j_gene: TRBJ1-6; v_gene: TRBV20-1; d_gene: .; abundance: .; CDR3aa: CSAYLSRGHDNSPLHF; CDR3nt: TGCAGTGCGTACCTCAGTAGGGGACACGATAATTCACCCCTCCACTTT
len: 14; j_gene: TRBJ2-3; v_gene: TRBV30; d_gene: TRBD2; abundance: .; CDR3aa: CAWNPAGVGDTQYF; CDR3nt: TGTGCCTGGAATCCAGCGGGGGTGGGAGATACGCAGTATTTT
len: 15; j_gene: TRBJ1-2; v_gene: TRBV5-6; d_gene: TRBD1; abundance: few; CDR3aa: CASSSGVQGYYGYTF; CDR3nt: TGTGCCAGCAGCTCCGGGGTACAGGGGTACTATGGCTACACCTTC
len: 16; j_gene: TRBJ2-3; v_gene: TRBV18; d_gene: TRBD2; abundance: few; CDR3aa: CASSLDLAGATDTQYF; CDR3nt: TGTGCCAGCTCACTAGACTTAGCGGGGGCCACAGATACGCAGTATTTT
len: 16; j_gene: TRBJ2-2; v_gene: TRBV13; d_gene: .; abundance: .; CDR3aa: CASSFMAGTNTGELFF; CDR3nt: TGTGCCAGCAGCTTTATGGCAGGGACGAACACCGGGGAGCTGTTTTTT
len: 11; j_gene: TRBJ2-7; v_gene: TRBV29-1; d_gene: .; abundance: .; CDR3aa: CSVAHSYEQYF; CDR3nt: TGCAGCGTTGCTCACTCCTACGAGCAGTACTTC
len: 14; j_gene: TRBJ2-3; v_gene: TRBV9; d_gene: TRBD2; abundance: few; CDR3aa: CASSAGGGSDTQYF; CDR3nt: TGTGCCAGCAGCGCGGGGGGGGGATCAGATACGCAGTATTTT
len: 14; j_gene: TRBJ2-1; v_gene: TRBV20-1; d_gene: TRBD2; abundance: .; CDR3aa: CSAFTTSGEGEQFF; CDR3nt: TGCAGTGCTTTCACGACTAGCGGGGAGGGTGAGCAGTTCTTC
len: 14; j_gene: TRBJ1-2; v_gene: TRBV6-5; d_gene: TRBD1; abundance: .; CDR3aa: CASRVGTAIYGYTF; CDR3nt: TGTGCCAGCAGAGTCGGGACAGCGATCTATGGCTACACCTTC
len: 13; j_gene: TRBJ2-1; v_gene: TRBV7-2; d_gene: .; abundance: .; CDR3aa: CASSRSINNEQFF; CDR3nt: TGTGCCAGCAGCCGCTCAATAAACAATGAGCAGTTCTTC
len: 15; j_gene: TRBJ2-3; v_gene: TRBV5-1; d_gene: TRBD1; abundance: .; CDR3aa: CASARDRPNTDTQYF; CDR3nt: TGCGCCAGCGCCCGGGACAGACCCAACACAGATACGCAGTATTTT
len: 17; j_gene: TRBJ2-4; v_gene: TRBV4-3; d_gene: .; abundance: few; CDR3aa: CASSPEGVGPTSGIQYF; CDR3nt: TGCGCCAGCAGCCCAGAGGGGGTAGGCCCAACGAGTGGCATTCAGTACTTC
len: 16; j_gene: TRBJ1-1; v_gene: TRBV21-1; d_gene: .; abundance: few; CDR3aa: CASSKGSFAVNTEAFF; CDR3nt: TGTGCCAGCAGCAAAGGATCGTTCGCGGTGAACACTGAAGCTTTCTTT
len: 14; j_gene: TRBJ1-1; v_gene: TRBV28; d_gene: .; abundance: .; CDR3aa: CASRSDGENTEAFF; CDR3nt: TGTGCCAGCAGGTCGGACGGCGAGAACACTGAAGCTTTCTTT
len: 14; j_gene: TRBJ1-2; v_gene: TRBV20-1; d_gene: TRBD1; abundance: .; CDR3aa: CSTFSGGNQHGYTF; CDR3nt: TGCAGTACTTTTTCAGGGGGCAATCAGCATGGCTACACCTTC
len: 12; j_gene: TRBJ2-5; v_gene: TRBV6-2/TRBV6-3; d_gene: TRBD2; abundance: .; CDR3aa: CASSRTSETQYF; CDR3nt: TGTGCCAGCAGTCGGACTAGTGAGACCCAGTACTTC